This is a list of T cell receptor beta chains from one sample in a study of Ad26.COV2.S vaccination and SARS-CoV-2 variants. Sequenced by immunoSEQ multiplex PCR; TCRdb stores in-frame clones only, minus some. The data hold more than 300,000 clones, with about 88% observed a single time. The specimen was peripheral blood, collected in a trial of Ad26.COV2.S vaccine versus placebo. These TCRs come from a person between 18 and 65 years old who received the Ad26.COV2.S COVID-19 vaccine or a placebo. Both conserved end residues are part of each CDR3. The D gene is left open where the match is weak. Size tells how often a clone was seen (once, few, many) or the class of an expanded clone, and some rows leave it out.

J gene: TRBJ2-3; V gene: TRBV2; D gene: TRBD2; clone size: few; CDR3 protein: CASRAGLAGDRDDTDTQYF; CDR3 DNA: TGTGCCAGCAGGGCGGGACTAGCGGGAGATCGGGATGACACAGATACGCAGTATTTT
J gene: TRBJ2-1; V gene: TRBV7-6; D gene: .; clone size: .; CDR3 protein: CASRQDSYNEQFF; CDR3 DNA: TGTGCCAGCCGACAGGACTCCTACAATGAGCAGTTCTTC
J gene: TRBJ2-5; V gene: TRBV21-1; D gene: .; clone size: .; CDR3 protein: CASSKSPKTRVTQYF; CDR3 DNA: TGTGCCAGCAGCAAAAGTCCCAAGACCCGGGTGACCCAGTACTTC
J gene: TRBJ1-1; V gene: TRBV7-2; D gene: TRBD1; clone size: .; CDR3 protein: CASSSRGLWTEAFF; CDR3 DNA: TGTGCCAGCAGCTCGAGGGGGCTTTGGACTGAAGCTTTCTTT
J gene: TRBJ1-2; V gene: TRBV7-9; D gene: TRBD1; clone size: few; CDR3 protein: CASSPLTGQVDYGYTF; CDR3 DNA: TGTGCCAGCAGCCCACTGACAGGGCAGGTTGACTATGGCTACACCTTC
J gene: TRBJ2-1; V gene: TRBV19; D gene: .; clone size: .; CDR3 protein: CASEGGVEQFF; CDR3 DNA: TGTGCCAGCGAGGGTGGGGTTGAGCAGTTCTTC
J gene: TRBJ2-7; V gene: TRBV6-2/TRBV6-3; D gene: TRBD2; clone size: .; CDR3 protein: CASSSPAATSSRYEQYF; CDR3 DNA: TGTGCCAGCAGTTCCCCCGCGGCGACTAGCAGCCGCTACGAGCAGTACTTC
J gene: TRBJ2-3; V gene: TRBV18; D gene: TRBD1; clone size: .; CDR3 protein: CASSPAGGGIVDTQYF; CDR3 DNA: TGTGCCAGCTCACCGGCAGGGGGCGGGATCGTGGATACGCAGTATTTT
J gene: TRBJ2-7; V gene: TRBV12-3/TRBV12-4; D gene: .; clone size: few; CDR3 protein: CASSLSGYEQYF; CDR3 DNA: TGTGCCAGCAGTTTATCGGGGTACGAGCAGTACTTC
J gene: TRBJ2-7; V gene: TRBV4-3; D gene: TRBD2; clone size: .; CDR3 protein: CASSQLAGGPYEQYF; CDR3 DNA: TGCGCCAGCAGCCAACTAGCGGGGGGGCCTTACGAGCAGTACTTC
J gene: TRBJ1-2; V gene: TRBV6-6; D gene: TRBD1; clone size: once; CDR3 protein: CASSYPRTGQEMGYTF; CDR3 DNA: TGTGCCAGCAGTTACCCACGGACAGGGCAGGAGATGGGCTACACCTTC
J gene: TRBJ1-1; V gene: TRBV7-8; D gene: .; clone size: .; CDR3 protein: CASQLGYSNTEAFF; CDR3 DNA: TGTGCCAGCCAGCTTGGGTACAGCAACACTGAAGCTTTCTTT
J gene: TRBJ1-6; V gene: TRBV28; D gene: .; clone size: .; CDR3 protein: CASSFPDNSPLHF; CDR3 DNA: TGTGCCAGCAGTTTTCCGGATAATTCACCCCTCCACTTT
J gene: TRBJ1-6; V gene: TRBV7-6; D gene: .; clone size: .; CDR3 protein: CASSLAGANSYNSPLHF; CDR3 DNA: TGTGCCAGCAGCTTAGCAGGGGCAAACTCCTATAATTCACCCCTCCACTTT
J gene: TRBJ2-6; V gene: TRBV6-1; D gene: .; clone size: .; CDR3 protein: CASSEAQGQLFMGANVLTF; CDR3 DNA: TGTGCCAGCAGTGAAGCGCAAGGACAGCTCTTTATGGGGGCCAACGTCCTGACTTTC
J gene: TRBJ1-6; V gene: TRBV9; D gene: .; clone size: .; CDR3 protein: CASSPAGGSPLHF; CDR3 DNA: TGTGCCAGCAGCCCAGCTGGGGGTTCACCCCTCCACTTT
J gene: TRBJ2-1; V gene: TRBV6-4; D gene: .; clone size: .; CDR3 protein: CASSEGRGAFYNEQFF; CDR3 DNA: TGTGCCAGCAGTGAGGGAAGGGGGGCCTTCTACAATGAGCAGTTCTTC
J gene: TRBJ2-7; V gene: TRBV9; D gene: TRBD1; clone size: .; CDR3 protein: CASSRDRGRHEQYF; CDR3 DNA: TGTGCCAGCAGCCGGGACAGGGGGCGCCACGAGCAGTACTTC
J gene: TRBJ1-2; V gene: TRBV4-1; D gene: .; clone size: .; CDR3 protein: CASSQDSSGQTYGYTF; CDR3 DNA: TGCGCCAGCAGCCAAGATTCGAGTGGCCAGACCTATGGCTACACCTTC
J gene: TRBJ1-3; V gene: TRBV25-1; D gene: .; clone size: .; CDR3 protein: CASSARMGLFSGNTIYF; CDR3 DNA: TGTGCCAGCAGTGCCCGGATGGGCCTCTTCTCTGGAAACACCATATATTTT
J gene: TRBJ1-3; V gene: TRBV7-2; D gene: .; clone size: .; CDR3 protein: CASSQGPAGDTIYF; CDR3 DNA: TGTGCCAGCAGCCAGGGACCGGCTGGGGACACCATATATTTT
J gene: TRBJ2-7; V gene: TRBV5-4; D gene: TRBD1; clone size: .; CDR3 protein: CAIRDSHFYEQYF; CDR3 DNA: TGTGCCATCCGGGACAGCCATTTCTACGAGCAGTACTTC
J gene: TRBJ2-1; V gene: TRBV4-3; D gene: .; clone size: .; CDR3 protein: CASSQARGQPNEQFF; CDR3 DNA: TGCGCCAGCAGCCAAGCCAGGGGACAACCTAATGAGCAGTTCTTC
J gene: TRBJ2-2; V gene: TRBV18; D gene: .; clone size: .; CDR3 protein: CASSPHPRGELFF; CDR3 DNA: TGTGCCAGCTCACCGCACCCTAGAGGGGAGCTGTTTTTT
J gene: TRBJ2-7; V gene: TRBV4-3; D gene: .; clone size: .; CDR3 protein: CASSEGLFYEQYF; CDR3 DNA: TGCGCCAGCAGCGAAGGTCTGTTCTACGAGCAGTACTTC
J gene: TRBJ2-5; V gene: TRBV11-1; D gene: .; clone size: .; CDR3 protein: CASSSWGIETQYF; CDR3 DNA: TGTGCCAGCAGCTCCTGGGGTATAGAGACCCAGTACTTC
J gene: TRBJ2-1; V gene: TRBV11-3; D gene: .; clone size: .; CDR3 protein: CASSLEQGSYNEQFF; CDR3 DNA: TGTGCCAGCAGCTTAGAGCAGGGATCCTACAATGAGCAGTTCTTC
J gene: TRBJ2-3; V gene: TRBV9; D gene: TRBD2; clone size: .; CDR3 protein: CASSPLAGGISADTQYF; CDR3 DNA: TGTGCCAGCAGCCCCTTAGCGGGAGGGATCAGTGCAGATACGCAGTATTTT
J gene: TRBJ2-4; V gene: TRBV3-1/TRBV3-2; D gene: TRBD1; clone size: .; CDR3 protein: CASSQTGGLAKNIQYF; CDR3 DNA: TGTGCCAGCAGCCAGACAGGGGGCTTAGCCAAAAACATTCAGTACTTC